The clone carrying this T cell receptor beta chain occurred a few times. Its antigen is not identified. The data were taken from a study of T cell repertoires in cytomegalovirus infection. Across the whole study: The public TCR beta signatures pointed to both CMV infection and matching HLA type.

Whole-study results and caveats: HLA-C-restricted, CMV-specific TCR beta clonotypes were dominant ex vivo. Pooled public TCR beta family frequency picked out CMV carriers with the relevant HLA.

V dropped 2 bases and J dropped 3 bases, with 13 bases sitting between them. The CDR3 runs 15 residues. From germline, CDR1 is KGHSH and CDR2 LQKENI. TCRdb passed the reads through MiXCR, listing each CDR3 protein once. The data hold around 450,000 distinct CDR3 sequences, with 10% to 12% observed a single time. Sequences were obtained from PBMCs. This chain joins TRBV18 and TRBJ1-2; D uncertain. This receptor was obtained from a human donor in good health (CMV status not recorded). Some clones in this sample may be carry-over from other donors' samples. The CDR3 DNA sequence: TGTGCCAGCTCACCATTCGAGGGAAGGGACTATGGCTACACCTTC. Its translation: CASSPFEGRDYGYTF.